This entry lists 21 T cell receptor beta chains sequenced from one sample in a study of cytomegalovirus exposure and HLA in healthy donors. 13 Jbeta primers and 60 Vbeta primers were used for the PCR. Here immunoSEQ multiplex PCR was the method, and the copy in TCRdb shows in-frame clones only, minus some. The sample has approximately 170,000 clones, approximately 81% seen once; the top ten hold around 2.6%. The sequencing input was PBMCs. The receptors were gathered from a man aged 25-45 years in good health and CMV-seropositive.

V is TRBV7-2 and J is TRBJ1-4; TRBD1 might be the D (6 bases). Trimming cost V 0 bases and J 3 bases, with 8 bases left between them. Germline loops: CDR1 SGHTA, CDR2 FQGNSA. The CDR3 runs to 15 residues. The CDR3 DNA reads as TGTGCCAGCAGCTTAGCCACAGGGCCTAATGAAAAACTGTTTTTT. Protein product: CASSLATGPNEKLFF.

The chain combines TRBV11-3 with TRBJ2-3; 10 bases align to TRBD1. Trimming cost V 1 base and J 3 bases; bases outside gene matches: 7. The CDR3 extends over 17 amino acids. The germline V gene encodes CDR1 SGHNT and CDR2 YENEEA. CDR3 coding DNA: TGTGCCAGCAGCTTAGTGGGGACAGGGGCGATAACAGATACGCAGTATTTT. Its translation: CASSLVGTGAITDTQYF.

The chain combines TRBV9 with TRBJ2-1; D is possibly TRBD2 (8 bases). The CDR3 spans 19 residues. In germline, CDR1 is SGDLS, CDR2 YYNGEE. Trimming shortened V by 4 bases and J by 7 bases, and 30 bases separated the two germline ends. CDR3 sequence (DNA): TGTGCCAGCAGCCCCCGGGAGGGGGCATCGACGCGGGGGTTTAATGAGCAGTTCTTC. This sequence encodes CASSPREGASTRGFNEQFF. The full variable domain, with the rest looked up from reference TRBV9 and TRBJ2-1, is DSGVTQTPKHLITATGQRVTLRCSPRSGDLSVYWYQQSLDQGLQFLIQYYNGEERAKGNILERFSAQQFPDLHSELNLSSLELGDSALYFCASSPREGASTRGFNEQFFGPGTRLTVL.

The V and J genes are TRBV5-4 and TRBJ2-1; 7 nucleotides align to TRBD2. V lost 1 base, J lost 15 bases, and 16 bases stayed unmatched. In germline, CDR1 is SGHNT, CDR2 YYREEE (reference sequence). The CDR3 has 15 residues. The CDR3 here is CASSLLIGGTTTPFF. CDR3 in DNA: TGTGCCAGCAGCTTGCTTATCGGGGGGACGACTACCCCGTTCTTC.

This clone has just one count. The chain has TRBV27 and TRBJ2-1; 9 positions match TRBD2. The trim removed 5 bases at V and 0 bases at J, leaving 2 bases unmatched. The CDR3 length is 15 residues. Looked up from germline, CDR1 is MNHEY and CDR2 is SMNVEV (reference sequence). The CDR3 sequence is CASSLAGTSYNEQFF. The CDR3 nucleotides read TGTGCCAGCAGTCTAGCGGGAACCTCCTACAATGAGCAGTTCTTC.

This chain uses TRBV9 with TRBJ1-1; 10 bases map to TRBD1. CDR3 length: 17 amino acids. With V trimmed by 0 bases and J by 7 bases, 12 bases remained unmatched. Looked up from germline, CDR1 is SGDLS and CDR2 is YYNGEE. The chain's CDR3 is CASSVGLPGQGRDEAFF. The CDR3 DNA reads as TGTGCCAGCAGCGTAGGCCTTCCGGGACAGGGGCGCGATGAAGCTTTCTTT.

This clone was seen only a few times. The rearrangement joins TRBV4-2 to TRBJ1-6, with unresolved D. The CDR3 length is 14 residues. Per germline, CDR1 LGHNA and CDR2 YNFKEQ. Trimming shortened V by 1 base and J by 9 bases, and 10 bases separated the two germline ends. The CDR3 DNA sequence: TGTGCCAGCAGCCAAGTCCTGGAGGGTTCACCCCTCCACTTT. This sequence encodes CASSQVLEGSPLHF.

The chain links TRBV12-5 to TRBJ2-1; 10 bases fit TRBD1. This CDR3 spans 15 amino acids. Germline V gene lookup returns CDR1 LGHNT and CDR2 FRNRAP. V was clipped by 5 bases and J by 6 bases; unmatched bases: 7. The CDR3 DNA sequence: TGTGCTAGTGGTCCGCCGGGACAGGGGATCAATGAGCAGTTCTTC. Translation: CASGPPGQGINEQFF.

The chain uses TRBV10-1 and TRBJ2-7, with 7 bases lining up with TRBD2. Germline-derived CDR1 and CDR2 are WNHNN and SYGVQD (reference sequence). This CDR3 comprises 14 residues. J gave up 2 bases and V 4 bases, and 5 bases lay outside the gene matches. The chain's CDR3 is CASSARTSAYEQYF. The CDR3 nucleotides read TGCGCCAGCAGTGCCCGGACTAGTGCCTACGAGCAGTACTTC.

The chain carries TRBV25-1 and TRBJ2-3; the D is unclear. V lost 2 bases, J lost 0 bases, and 9 bases lay in between. Per the germline V gene, CDR1 is MGHDK and CDR2 is SYGVNS. This CDR3 spans 15 amino acids. CDR3 nucleotide sequence: TGTGCCAGCAGTGAACACAGAGTCAGCACAGATACGCAGTATTTT. Amino acid sequence: CASSEHRVSTDTQYF.

V and J are TRBV15 and TRBJ1-2; D unclear. The V gene's germline CDR1 is LNHNV and CDR2 YYDKDF (reference sequence). The CDR3 runs 16 residues. V was shortened by 2 bases and J by 10 bases, with 23 bases between the two germline ends. CDR3 in DNA: TGTGCCACCAGCAGACCCTATCCCGAGGAGAGCCAACCCTACACCTTC. Its translation is CATSRPYPEESQPYTF. Full variable domain (rest looked up from reference TRBV15 and TRBJ1-2): DAMVIQNPRYQVTQFGKPVTLSCSQTLNHNVMYWYQQKSSQAPKLLFHYYDKDFNNEADTPDNFQSRRPNTSFCFLDIRSPGLGDTAMYLCATSRPYPEESQPYTFGSGTRLTVV.

This rearrangement joins TRBV23-1 to TRBJ2-7, with a possible D match to TRBD2 (5 bases). TRBV23-1 belongs to the ORF category, with a function that is uncertain. This CDR3 has 16 amino acids. Trimming removed 4 bases from V and 2 bases from J, with 18 bases in between. Here the CDR3 DNA reads TGCGCCAGCAGTCCACATACCCCGGGGTGGCCCTACGAGCAGTACTTC. It specifies CASSPHTPGWPYEQYF.

In its sample, this clone was seen a few times. V is TRBV27 and J is TRBJ2-3; D might be TRBD1 (5 bases). Germline-derived CDR1 and CDR2 are MNHEY and SMNVEV (reference sequence). The CDR3 consists of 16 residues. V shed 2 bases and J shed 3 bases, with 15 bases lying between them. In DNA form, the CDR3 reads TGTGCCAGCAGTTTACTTCCAGCAGGGCCTACAGATACGCAGTATTTT. This gives the protein CASSLLPAGPTDTQYF.

The chain recombines TRBV4-2 with TRBJ1-6; TRBD1 matches 12 bases. The CDR3 is made up of 14 amino acids. Germline lookup yields CDR1 LGHNA and CDR2 YNFKEQ. The junction had 3 bases not matched to a gene; V was cut back by 1 base and J by 14 bases. The CDR3 nucleotides are TGTGCCAGCAGCCAAGGGGACAGGGGGCTCTCCCTCCACTTT. It is translated as CASSQGDRGLSLHF.

The rearrangement links TRBV27 to TRBJ2-7, with 7 nucleotides matching TRBD1. The CDR3 loop spans 14 amino acids. The J segment lost 1 base and the V segment lost 4 bases, leaving 4 bases of the junction unmatched. Germline CDR1 reads MNHEY; CDR2 reads SMNVEV (reference sequence). CDR3 residues: CASSYPGQSYEQYV. CDR3 sequence (DNA): TGTGCCAGCAGTTACCCGGGACAGTCCTACGAGCAGTACGTC.

This clone was seen only a few times. The junction departs from the called germline gene at one end, perhaps through a read error. The V call is TRBV16, the J call TRBJ2-2; TRBD2 might be the D (5 bases). Germline V gene sequence: CDR1 KGHSY, CDR2 FQNENV. CDR3 size: 13 residues. CDR3 sequence reads: CASSQYTRGQLFF. The CDR3 DNA is TGTGCCAGCAGCCAATACACCCGCGGGCAGCTGTTTTTT.

The chain joins TRBV28 to TRBJ2-7; 8 bases fit TRBD1. The CDR3 consists of 12 residues. With V trimmed by 2 bases and J by 11 bases, 5 bases remained unmatched. Germline values: CDR1 MDHEN, CDR2 SYDVKM. The CDR3 nucleotides read TGTGCCAGCAGTTTAAGGGCAGGGGGCGAGTACTTC. As protein: CASSLRAGGEYF.

The chain joins TRBV29-1 to TRBJ2-5; 8 bases line up with TRBD1. Germline-derived CDR1 and CDR2 are SQVTM and ANQGSEA. The CDR3 is made up of 14 amino acids. The V segment lost 4 bases and the J segment 9 bases; nucleotides outside the gene matches: 13. CDR3 sequence: CSVVRDRNPSAQYF. The DNA of the CDR3 is TGCAGCGTTGTCCGGGACAGGAACCCTTCGGCCCAGTACTTC.

This clone was detected only once. The V call is TRBV20-1, the J call TRBJ2-3; D unclear. Germline V gene sequence: CDR1 DFQATT, CDR2 SNEGSKA (reference sequence). The V end was cut by 6 bases, the J end by 3 bases, with 7 bases between. CDR3 length: 11 amino acids. The CDR3 DNA sequence: TGCAGTGCCTACGGTACAGATACGCAGTATTTT. It is translated as CSAYGTDTQYF.

The rearrangement links TRBV11-3 to TRBJ2-1, with 13 bases lining up with TRBD2. Looked up from germline, CDR1 is SGHNT and CDR2 is YENEEA. The junction had 11 bases not matched to a gene; V was cut back by 0 bases and J by 3 bases. CDR3 length: 20 residues. The CDR3 DNA is TGTGCCAGCAGCTTAGATCTTGGGACTAGCGGGACTCATATCTACAATGAGCAGTTCTTC. Its translation is CASSLDLGTSGTHIYNEQFF.

The chain has TRBV6-5 and TRBJ2-5, with D perhaps TRBD1 (6 bases). V lost 10 bases and J lost 4, with 16 bases in between. CDR1 MNHEY and CDR2 SVGAGI come from the germline V gene. CDR3 length: 13 amino acids. CDR3 DNA sequence: TGTGCCATTGGGGGCGCCCCCCGAGAGACCCAGTACTTC. It encodes CAIGGAPRETQYF.